A single sample gave rise to the 14 T cell receptor beta chains below, sequenced in a study of cytomegalovirus exposure and HLA in healthy donors. Primers: 60 Vbeta forward and 13 Jbeta reverse. Generated by immunoSEQ multiplex PCR, the TCRdb table keeps only in-frame clones and is missing some. This table lists 53,000 or so clones. Material for sequencing was PBMCs. The receptors shown here come from a man aged 18 to 30 in good health and CMV-seropositive.

V usage is TRBV11-2 and J usage is TRBJ2-7, with 7 bases lining up with TRBD2. The CDR3 is 16 amino acids. With 1 base clipped from V and 1 base from J, the junction kept 7 bases outside the gene matches. The germline V gene has CDR1 SGHAT and CDR2 FQNNGV. The CDR3 DNA reads TGTGCCAGCAGCTTAGTATACGGGAGGCAGTCCTACGAGCAGTACTTC. Protein sequence: CASSLVYGRQSYEQYF.

The chain uses TRBV5-6 and TRBJ2-3; no reliable D call. Germline V gene lookup returns CDR1 SGHDT and CDR2 YYEEEE. Trimming stripped 4 bases from V and 1 base from J, with 7 bases between. The CDR3 contains 13 residues. The CDR3 protein is CASSDIRTDTQYF. The CDR3 DNA follows: TGTGCCAGCAGCGACATTCGCACAGATACGCAGTATTTT. Combining the CDR3 with reference TRBV5-6 and TRBJ2-3 gives the whole variable domain DAGVTQSPTHLIKTRGQQVTLRCSPKSGHDTVSWYQQALGQGPQFIFQYYEEEERQRGNFPDRFSGHQFPNYSSELNVNALLLGDSALYLCASSDIRTDTQYFGPGTRLTVL.

V usage is TRBV10-2 and J usage is TRBJ2-1; 11 bases agree with TRBD2. The CDR3 contains 16 residues. In germline, CDR1 is WSHSY, CDR2 SAAADI. J gave up 7 bases and V 6 bases, and 11 bases lay outside the gene matches. The CDR3 region is CASSRLAGRRSNEQFF. The CDR3 coding sequence is TGCGCCAGCAGCAGACTAGCGGGGAGGAGAAGTAATGAGCAGTTCTTC.

The chain is built from TRBV6-5 and TRBJ1-2, with 7 bases lining up with TRBD1. Unmatched junction bases numbered 5, after V lost 5 bases and J lost 2 bases. The CDR3 has 14 amino acids. Germline assignment: CDR1 MNHEY and CDR2 SVGAGI. The CDR3 loop reads CASSSNRGNYGYTF. The CDR3 DNA sequence: TGTGCCAGCAGTAGCAACAGGGGCAACTATGGCTACACCTTC.

This chain connects TRBV5-6 to TRBJ2-7; possibly TRBD2 for D (6 bases). V lost 4 bases, J lost 3 bases, and 17 bases lay in between. CDR3 length: 15 amino acids. Germline CDR1 reads SGHDT; CDR2 reads YYEEEE. The DNA of the CDR3 is TGTGCCAGCAGCACCCTCGCGGGGATCGGCTACGAGCAGTACTTC. This sequence encodes CASSTLAGIGYEQYF.

The chain is built from TRBV5-8 and TRBJ2-2; 7 bases fit TRBD1. CDR3 size: 16 residues. CDR1 and CDR2 from the germline V gene are SGHTS and YDEGEE. The ends lost 4 bases at V and 0 bases at J; junction bases unmatched: 6. The CDR3 region is CASSLRDRPNTGELFF. CDR3 coding DNA: TGTGCCAGCAGCCTACGGGACAGACCGAACACCGGGGAGCTGTTTTTT.

The chain carries TRBV5-1 and TRBJ2-7; 8 bases are a match to TRBD1. The CDR3 is 13 amino acids. Germline trimming cut 4 bases from V and 7 bases from J; bases unmatched to any gene: 7. Per germline, CDR1 SGHRS and CDR2 YFSETQ. CDR3 in DNA: TGCGCCAGCAGCCACGGACAGGGCAGAGAGCAGTACTTC. Translation: CASSHGQGREQYF.

The chain employs TRBV5-6 and TRBJ2-3, with D possibly being TRBD1 (7 bases). This CDR3 is built from 16 residues. The germline gives CDR1 SGHDT, CDR2 YYEEEE. V was pared by 0 bases and J by 3 bases, with 14 bases between. The DNA of the CDR3 is TGTGCCAGCAGCTTGGCCAGGGGGGCCCCTACAGATACGCAGTATTTT. Its translation: CASSLARGAPTDTQYF.

This sequence joins TRBV5-4 and TRBJ2-3, with no clear D. The V end was cut by 3 bases, the J end by 5 bases, with 4 bases between. The CDR3 is 11 residues long. The V gene's germline CDR1 is SGHNT and CDR2 YYREEE (reference sequence). The chain's CDR3 is CASSSRDTQYF. The CDR3 DNA reads as TGTGCCAGCAGCTCCAGAGATACGCAGTATTTT.

This CDR3 is CATSSSEPDEQYF. As DNA, the CDR3 is TGTGCCACCAGCTCCTCGGAGCCCGACGAGCAGTACTTC. V usage is TRBV15 and J usage is TRBJ2-7; D is unresolved. CDR1 and CDR2 from the germline V gene are LNHNV and YYDKDF (reference sequence). The CDR3 is 13 residues long. V gave up 5 bases and J gave up 5 bases, with 13 bases separating them. The variable domain in full, completed from reference TRBV15 and TRBJ2-7, reads DAMVIQNPRYQVTQFGKPVTLSCSQTLNHNVMYWYQQKSSQAPKLLFHYYDKDFNNEADTPDNFQSRRPNTSFCFLDIRSPGLGDTAMYLCATSSSEPDEQYFGPGTRLTVT.

The rearrangement links TRBV30 to TRBJ2-7, with a tentative D call TRBD1 (7 bases). The CDR3 has 11 residues. Trimming took 3 bases from V and 9 from J, leaving 12 bases between them. Per germline, CDR1 GTSNPN and CDR2 SVGIG (reference sequence). As DNA, the CDR3 is TGTGCCTGGAGCAGGGGGGACAGGCAGTACTTC. It specifies CAWSRGDRQYF.

The J gene is TRBJ2-6, the V gene TRBV10-3; no clear D. Trimming removed 8 bases at V and 0 bases at J, with 5 bases between. The CDR3 sequence is 13 residues long. Germline V lookup: CDR1 ENHRY, CDR2 SYGVKD. In DNA form, the CDR3 reads TGTGCCATCGGCTCCTCTGGGGCCAACGTCCTGACTTTC. This sequence encodes CAIGSSGANVLTF.

This sequence joins TRBV28 and TRBJ2-1, with 7 bases matching TRBD2. The CDR3 consists of 14 residues. Germline V lookup: CDR1 MDHEN, CDR2 SYDVKM. Trimming removed 1 base from V and 7 bases from J; junction bases left unmatched: 4. The CDR3 protein is CASSLLAGDNEQFF. The DNA for the CDR3 is TGTGCCAGCAGTTTATTGGCGGGAGATAATGAGCAGTTCTTC.

The chain has TRBV29-1 and TRBJ1-1; a weak D match, TRBD1 (5 bases). Trimming removed 5 bases at V and 5 bases at J, with 9 bases between. The CDR3 spans 11 residues. The germline V gene has CDR1 SQVTM and CDR2 ANQGSEA. CDR3 sequence: CSVRQTTEAFF. Written as DNA, the CDR3 is TGCAGCGTTAGACAGACTACTGAAGCTTTCTTT.